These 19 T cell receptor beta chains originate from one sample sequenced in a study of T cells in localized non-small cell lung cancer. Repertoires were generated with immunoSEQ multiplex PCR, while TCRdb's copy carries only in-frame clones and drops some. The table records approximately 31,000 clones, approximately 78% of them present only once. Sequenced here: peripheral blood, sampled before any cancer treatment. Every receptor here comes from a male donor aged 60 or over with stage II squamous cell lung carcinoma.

CDR3 in DNA: TGTGCCAGCAGTTCTAGCGGGAGAAGGGATACGCAGTATTTT. Its translation is CASSSSGRRDTQYF. This chain links TRBV27 with TRBJ2-3, with 10 bases lining up with TRBD2. The CDR3 covers 14 residues. J gave up 6 bases and V 4 bases, and 4 bases lay outside the gene matches. The V gene's germline CDR1 is MNHEY and CDR2 SMNVEV (reference sequence).

The CDR3 loop reads CASRSQGMGTGELFF. In DNA form, the CDR3 reads TGTGCCAGCAGATCACAGGGTATGGGCACCGGGGAGCTGTTTTTT. The chain uses TRBV5-8 and TRBJ2-2; D is possibly TRBD1 (6 bases). Trimming removed 5 bases from V and 4 bases from J, with 15 bases in between. The CDR3 spans 15 residues. The germline V gene has CDR1 SGHTS and CDR2 YDEGEE.

The CDR3, as DNA: TGTGCCAGCAGCTTGGAGGCCGGGACAGGGGTCTACGAGCAGTACTTC. This codes for CASSLEAGTGVYEQYF. This chain links TRBV5-4 with TRBJ2-7; TRBD1 matches at 10 bases. This CDR3 region has 16 residues. V lost 0 bases, J lost 3 bases, and 6 bases stayed unmatched. Per the germline V gene, CDR1 is SGHNT and CDR2 is YYREEE (reference sequence). The full variable domain, in which reference TRBV5-4 and TRBJ2-7 provide the parts outside the CDR3, is ETGVTQSPTHLIKTRGQQVTLRCSSQSGHNTVSWYQQALGQGPQFIFQYYREEENGRGNFPPRFSGLQFPNYSSELNVNALELDDSALYLCASSLEAGTGVYEQYFGPGTRLTVT.

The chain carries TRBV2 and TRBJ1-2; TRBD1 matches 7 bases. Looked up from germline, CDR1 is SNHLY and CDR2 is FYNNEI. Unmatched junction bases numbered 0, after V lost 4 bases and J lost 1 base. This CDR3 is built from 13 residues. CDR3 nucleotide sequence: TGTGCCAGCAGTGGACAGGGTAACTATGGCTACACCTTC. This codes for CASSGQGNYGYTF.

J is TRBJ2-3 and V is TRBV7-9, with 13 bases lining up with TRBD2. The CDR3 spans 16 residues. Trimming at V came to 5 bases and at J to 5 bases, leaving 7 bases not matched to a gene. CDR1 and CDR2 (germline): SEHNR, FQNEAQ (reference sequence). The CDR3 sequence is CASSTGTSGMVDTQYF. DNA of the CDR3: TGTGCCAGCAGCACAGGGACTAGCGGGATGGTAGATACGCAGTATTTT.

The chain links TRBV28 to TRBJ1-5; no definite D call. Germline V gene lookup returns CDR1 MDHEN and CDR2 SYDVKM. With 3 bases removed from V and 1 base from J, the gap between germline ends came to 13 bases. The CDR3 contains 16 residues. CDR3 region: CASSFSRGLSNQPQHF. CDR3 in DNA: TGTGCCAGCAGTTTTAGTCGAGGGTTAAGCAATCAGCCCCAGCATTTT.

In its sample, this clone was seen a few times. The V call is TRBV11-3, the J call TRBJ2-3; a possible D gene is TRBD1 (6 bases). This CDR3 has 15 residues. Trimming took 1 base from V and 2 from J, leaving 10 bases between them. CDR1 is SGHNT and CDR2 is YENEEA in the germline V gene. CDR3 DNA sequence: TGTGCCAGCAGCTTAGGTACAGGGTTCACAGATACGCAGTATTTT. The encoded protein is CASSLGTGFTDTQYF.

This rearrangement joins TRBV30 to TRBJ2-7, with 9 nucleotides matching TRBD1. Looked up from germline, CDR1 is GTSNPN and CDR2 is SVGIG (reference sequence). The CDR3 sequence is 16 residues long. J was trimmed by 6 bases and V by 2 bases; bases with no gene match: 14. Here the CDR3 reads CAWSRTTGTGISEQYF. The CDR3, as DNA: TGTGCCTGGAGTCGAACAACCGGGACAGGGATTAGCGAGCAGTACTTC. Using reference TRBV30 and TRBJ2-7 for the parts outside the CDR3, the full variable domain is SQTIHQWPATLVQPVGSPLSLECTVEGTSNPNLYWYRQAAGRGLQLLFYSVGIGQISSEVPQNLSASRPQDRQFILSSKKLLLSDSGFYLCAWSRTTGTGISEQYFGPGTRLTVT.

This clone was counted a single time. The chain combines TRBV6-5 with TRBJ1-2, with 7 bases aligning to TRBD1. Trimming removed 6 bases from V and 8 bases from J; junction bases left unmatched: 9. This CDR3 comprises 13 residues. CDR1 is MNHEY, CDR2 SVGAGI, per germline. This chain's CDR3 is CASSLRQGGGYTF. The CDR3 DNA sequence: TGTGCCAGCAGCCTTCGACAGGGTGGGGGCTACACCTTC.

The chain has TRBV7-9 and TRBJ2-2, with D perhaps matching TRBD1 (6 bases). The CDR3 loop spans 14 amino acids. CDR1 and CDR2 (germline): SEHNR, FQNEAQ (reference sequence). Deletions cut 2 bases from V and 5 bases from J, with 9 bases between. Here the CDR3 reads CASSLPQGTGELFF. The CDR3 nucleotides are TGTGCCAGCAGCTTACCGCAGGGGACCGGGGAGCTGTTTTTT.

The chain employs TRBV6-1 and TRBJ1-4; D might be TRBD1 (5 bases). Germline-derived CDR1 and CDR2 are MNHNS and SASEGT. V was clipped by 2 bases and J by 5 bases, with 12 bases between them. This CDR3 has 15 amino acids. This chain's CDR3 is CASSEFGAGNEKLFF. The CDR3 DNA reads TGTGCCAGCAGTGAATTCGGGGCAGGGAATGAAAAACTGTTTTTT.

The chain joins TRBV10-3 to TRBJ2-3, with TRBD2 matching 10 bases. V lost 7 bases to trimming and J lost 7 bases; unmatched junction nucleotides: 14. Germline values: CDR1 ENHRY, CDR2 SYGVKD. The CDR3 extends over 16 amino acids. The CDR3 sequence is CAITPGGLASGNTQYF. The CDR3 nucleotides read TGTGCCATCACGCCGGGGGGACTAGCGTCAGGAAATACGCAGTATTTT.

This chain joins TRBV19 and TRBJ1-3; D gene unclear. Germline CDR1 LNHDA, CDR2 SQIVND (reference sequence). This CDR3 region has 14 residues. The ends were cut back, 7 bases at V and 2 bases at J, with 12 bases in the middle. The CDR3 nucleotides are TGTGCCAGTACCCCCCCCCTCCCTGGAAACACCATATATTTT. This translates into CASTPPLPGNTIYF.

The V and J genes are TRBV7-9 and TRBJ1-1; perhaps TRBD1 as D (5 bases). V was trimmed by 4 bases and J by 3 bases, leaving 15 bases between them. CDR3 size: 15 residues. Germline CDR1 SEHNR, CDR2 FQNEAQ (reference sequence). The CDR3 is CASSSLSRGDTEAFF. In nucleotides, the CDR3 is TGTGCCAGCAGCTCTCTCTCGCGGGGCGACACTGAAGCTTTCTTT. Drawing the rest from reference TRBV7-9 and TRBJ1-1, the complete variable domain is DTGVSQNPRHKITKRGQNVTFRCDPISEHNRLYWYRQTLGQGPEFLTYFQNEAQLEKSRLLSDRFSAERPKGSFSTLEIQRTEQGDSAMYLCASSSLSRGDTEAFFGQGTRLTVV.

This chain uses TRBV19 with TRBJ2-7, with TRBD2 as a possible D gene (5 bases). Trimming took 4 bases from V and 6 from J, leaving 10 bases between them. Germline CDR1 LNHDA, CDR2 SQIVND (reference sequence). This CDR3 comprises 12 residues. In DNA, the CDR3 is TGTGCCAGTAGTAGGACGGGATCCGAGCAGTACTTC. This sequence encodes CASSRTGSEQYF.

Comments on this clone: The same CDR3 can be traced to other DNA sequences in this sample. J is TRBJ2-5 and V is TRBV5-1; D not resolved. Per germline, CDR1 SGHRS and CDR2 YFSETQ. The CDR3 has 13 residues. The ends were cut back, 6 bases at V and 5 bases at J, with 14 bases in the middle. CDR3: CASNLVGQETQYF. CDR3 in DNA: TGCGCCAGCAATCTCGTGGGCCAGGAGACCCAGTACTTC.

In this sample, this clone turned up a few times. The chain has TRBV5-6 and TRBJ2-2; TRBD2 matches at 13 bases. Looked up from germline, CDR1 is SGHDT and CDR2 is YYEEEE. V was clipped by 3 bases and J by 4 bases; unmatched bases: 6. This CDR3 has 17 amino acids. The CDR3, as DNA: TGTGCCAGCAGCTGGGGGACTAGCGGGACGGGCACCGGGGAGCTGTTTTTT. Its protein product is CASSWGTSGTGTGELFF.

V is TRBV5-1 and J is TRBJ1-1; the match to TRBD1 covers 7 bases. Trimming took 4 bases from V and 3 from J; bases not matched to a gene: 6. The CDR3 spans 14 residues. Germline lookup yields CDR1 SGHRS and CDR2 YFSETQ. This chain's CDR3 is CASSPAGGHTEAFF. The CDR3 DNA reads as TGCGCCAGCAGCCCCGCAGGGGGTCACACTGAAGCTTTCTTT.

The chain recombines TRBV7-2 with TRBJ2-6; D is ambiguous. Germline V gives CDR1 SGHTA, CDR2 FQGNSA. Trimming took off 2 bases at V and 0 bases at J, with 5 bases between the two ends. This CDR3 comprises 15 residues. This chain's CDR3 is CASSLIGSGANVLTF. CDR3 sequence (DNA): TGTGCCAGCAGCTTAATAGGCTCTGGGGCCAACGTCCTGACTTTC.